These T cell receptor beta chains were read from a single sample in a study of T cells in Graves' hyperthyroidism and ophthalmopathy. TCRdb re-called the multiplex PCR reads with MiXCR, one entry per CDR3 protein. In the table there are 350,000 to 450,000 distinct CDR3 sequences, over 11% of which are singletons. The sample comprised blood. The receptors shown here come from a woman aged 55-70 years with Graves' hyperthyroidism. CDR3s leave out the opening cysteine and the closing phenylalanine or tryptophan. Fields, in order: V gene, D gene, J gene, CDR3 protein. A D gene is named only where the DNA matches it firmly.

v_gene: TRBV5-4
d_gene: TRBD2
j_gene: TRBJ2-1
CDR3aa: ASSPPLAGKSSYNEQF

v_gene: TRBV19
d_gene: .
j_gene: TRBJ2-1
CDR3aa: ASSLYSANEQF

v_gene: TRBV9
d_gene: .
j_gene: TRBJ2-3
CDR3aa: ASSVGRSDTQY

v_gene: TRBV5-4
d_gene: .
j_gene: TRBJ2-6
CDR3aa: ASSPRGGPIEGANVLT

v_gene: TRBV2
d_gene: .
j_gene: TRBJ2-5
CDR3aa: ASITSPWETQY

v_gene: TRBV12-3/TRBV12-4
d_gene: .
j_gene: TRBJ2-3
CDR3aa: ASSLRGDTQY

v_gene: TRBV5-1
d_gene: .
j_gene: TRBJ2-1
CDR3aa: ASSLYTYNEQF

v_gene: TRBV12-3/TRBV12-4
d_gene: TRBD2
j_gene: TRBJ2-1
CDR3aa: ASRTVGKGPLAIEQF

v_gene: TRBV30
d_gene: .
j_gene: TRBJ2-7
CDR3aa: AWNYGLGEQY

v_gene: TRBV6-6
d_gene: .
j_gene: TRBJ2-7
CDR3aa: ASSYLPPADIYEQY

v_gene: TRBV28
d_gene: .
j_gene: TRBJ1-4
CDR3aa: ASSFYRGGEKLF

v_gene: TRBV12-3/TRBV12-4
d_gene: TRBD2
j_gene: TRBJ2-1
CDR3aa: ASSPDQWTSVNEQF

v_gene: TRBV20-1
d_gene: TRBD1
j_gene: TRBJ1-5
CDR3aa: SATGQGAGQPQH

v_gene: TRBV28
d_gene: .
j_gene: TRBJ2-7
CDR3aa: ASSSGTRRVEQY

v_gene: TRBV28
d_gene: TRBD1
j_gene: TRBJ2-5
CDR3aa: ASSPGQGVGETQY

v_gene: TRBV18
d_gene: .
j_gene: TRBJ1-3
CDR3aa: ASSPSGGNTIY

v_gene: TRBV30
d_gene: .
j_gene: TRBJ1-2
CDR3aa: AWSGGNGYT

v_gene: TRBV6-1
d_gene: .
j_gene: TRBJ2-7
CDR3aa: ASTLTGNYEQY

v_gene: TRBV12-3/TRBV12-4
d_gene: TRBD1
j_gene: TRBJ2-2
CDR3aa: ASSFRQGDTGELF

v_gene: TRBV6-2/TRBV6-3
d_gene: .
j_gene: TRBJ2-1
CDR3aa: ASSYSIIGYNEQF